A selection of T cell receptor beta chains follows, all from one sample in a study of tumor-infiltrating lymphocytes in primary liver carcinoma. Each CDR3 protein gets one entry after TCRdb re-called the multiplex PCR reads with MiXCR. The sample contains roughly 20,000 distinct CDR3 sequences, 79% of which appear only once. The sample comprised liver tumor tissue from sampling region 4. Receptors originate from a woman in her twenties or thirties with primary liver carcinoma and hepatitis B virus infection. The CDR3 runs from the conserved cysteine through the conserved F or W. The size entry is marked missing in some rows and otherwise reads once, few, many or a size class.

CASSQAVTMGHISYEQCF	TRBJ2-7	once	TRBV4-3
CASSPRENNQPQHF	TRBJ1-5	medium-sized	TRBV7-9
CASTERSLVLRSNYGHTF	TRBJ1-2	NA	TRBV6-1
CASSRTSVSGGELFF	TRBJ2-2	NA	TRBV11-2
CASSPQARASLMETQYF	TRBJ2-5	NA	TRBV28
CASSLELAGEVDNEQFF	TRBJ2-1	NA	TRBV11-1
CDIGESATRQETQFF	NA	NA	TRBV10-3
CASSPWTAFYGYSF	TRBJ1-2	NA	TRBV7-9
CASSRSAYEQYF	TRBJ2-7	medium-sized	TRBV6-2/TRBV6-3
CTSSPVEGTGKTEAFF	TRBJ1-1	NA	TRBV4-2
CASSHSGTFTGTSGRQNIQHF	TRBJ2-4	NA	TRBV11-2
CASSEIPPGGTANTGELFF	TRBJ2-2	NA	TRBV6-1
CTGSLSDTPQETQYF	TRBJ2-5	NA	TRBV5-4
CGSSTYPGRDEIQYF	TRBJ2-5	NA	TRBV12-3/TRBV12-4
CASSWNRDAEAFF	TRBJ1-1	large	TRBV6-5
CASSARDRGRKKCSNTEVFF	TRBJ1-1	NA	TRBV11-2
CSSCQESSTGYNEQFF	TRBJ2-1	NA	TRBV4-1
CASSLGGQGFFRDTQYF	TRBJ2-3	few	TRBV11-2
CASSRVMAGMSGGLFF	TRBJ2-2	NA	TRBV11-1
CASSQEGLAGVPTDMQYF	TRBJ2-3	NA	TRBV4-3
CAISETMAASAYNEQFF	TRBJ2-1	medium-sized	TRBV10-3
CSVGRRDTGEPSF	TRBJ2-2	NA	TRBV29-1
CASSPLHDYGYTF	TRBJ1-2	NA	TRBV5-4
CVSNDQGNTEAFF	TRBJ1-1	NA	TRBV2
CASSFPSGRSLNEQFF	TRBJ2-1	once	TRBV5-4
CASSQDWGRVNGHPF	TRBJ1-2	NA	TRBV4-3
CASSSVLSHEQYF	TRBJ2-7	NA	TRBV7-8
CASSDGGPTDTQYF	TRBJ2-3	NA	TRBV6-1
CASNGTPTYEQYF	TRBJ2-7	NA	TRBV28
CTISESTTRQETRYF	TRBJ2-5	once	TRBV10-3
CASSQDTGSSYNEPLF	TRBJ2-1	NA	TRBV4-3